This TCR beta chain was identified in a study of blood T cell repertoires in COVID-19. Study overall: The United States, Italy and Spain were the sources of the acute and convalescent COVID-19 samples.

CDR1 is LNHDA, CDR2 SQIVND, per germline (reference sequence). CDR3 length equals 13 residues. V was shortened by 5 bases and J by 7 bases, with 15 bases between the two germline ends. In the original analysis: Amplifying reference gene primers gave estimates of nucleated cell counts. Measured with immunoSEQ multiplex PCR; TCRdb has only the in-frame clones, and not every one. V and J calls and clone size follow that table, whereas D and trimming were derived from the DNA. Among roughly 68,000 clones listed, 75% to 85% were seen once. Sample: peripheral blood. The V gene is TRBV19, the J gene TRBJ2-7; possibly TRBD1 for D (6 bases). The clonotype was recovered from a man aged 45-60 years with acute or convalescent COVID-19. This CDR3 reads CASSSTGPREQYF. DNA of the CDR3: TGTGCCAGTAGTTCTACAGGGCCGCGAGAGCAGTACTTC.